The text below deals with one T cell receptor beta chain. Its matching antigen is unknown. Germline-derived CDR1 and CDR2 are SGDLS and YYNGEE. The CDR3 spans 14 residues. Trimming took 3 bases from V and 2 from J, leaving 12 bases between them. Alongside a J-beta primer mix, a sample-barcoded 5' primer served in a second PCR lasting about 7 to 12 cycles. From the 5' RACE reads, TCRdb called clonotypes with MiXCR, one entry per CDR3 protein. The sample contains around 940,000 distinct CDR3 sequences, just over 50% of which appear only once. This entry belongs to a study of blood T cells in healthy people across ages. General observations from the study: Per million T cells, TCR beta diversity dropped about linearly as age rose. Unsorted PBMCs ruled out conclusive naive versus antigen-experienced comparison.

The individuals who served as donors were healthy Caucasians living in Russia, aged about 6 to 95. Isolation yielded PBMCs, at least 6.5 million per sample, in every case. Sequences were obtained from blood. This receptor was identified in a woman between 55 and 75 years old in good health. The V and J genes are TRBV9 and TRBJ2-7; TRBD1 or TRBD2 may be the D gene (5 bases each). The CDR3 spells CASSAGPQPYEQYF. CDR3 bases: TGTGCCAGCAGCGCGGGACCCCAGCCCTACGAGCAGTACTTC. Complete variable domain (other parts from reference TRBV9 and TRBJ2-7): DSGVTQTPKHLITATGQRVTLRCSPRSGDLSVYWYQQSLDQGLQFLIQYYNGEERAKGNILERFSAQQFPDLHSELNLSSLELGDSALYFCASSAGPQPYEQYFGPGTRLTVT.